What follows are 11 T cell receptor beta chains derived from one specimen sequenced in a study of T cells in Graves' hyperthyroidism and ophthalmopathy. Amplified TCR beta CDR3 regions came from RNA transcripts. The TCR CDR3 was amplified in a first-round RT-PCR using the HTBI primer set. A single record per CDR3 protein comes from TCRdb applying MiXCR to the multiplex PCR reads. The repertoire holds about 640,000 distinct CDR3 sequences, with about a fifth as singletons. Sequencing input: blood. These receptor sequences come from a man aged 25 to 45 with Graves' ophthalmopathy.

This clonotype was seen at least ten times. The chain links TRBV2 to TRBJ2-1; 9 positions agree with TRBD2. CDR3 size: 16 residues. V shed 6 bases, J shed 10 bases, and the junction held 16 bases outside the gene matches. Germline CDR1 and CDR2: SNHLY and FYNNEI. CDR3 in DNA: TGTGCCAGCAGGGTTCTCGCGGGAGGGGTTATCGGCGAGCAGTTCTTC. Translating it yields CASRVLAGGVIGEQFF.

The genes are TRBV3-1 and TRBJ2-1, with TRBD2 matching 7 bases. Losses at the gene ends were 5 bases for V and 6 bases for J; bases not matched to a gene: 10. The CDR3 runs to 15 residues. CDR1 and CDR2 from the germline V gene are LGHDT and YNNKEL (reference sequence). The CDR3 reads CASSGGGAGSNEQFF. The CDR3 DNA follows: TGTGCCAGCAGCGGTGGTGGAGCGGGAAGCAATGAGCAGTTCTTC.

Many counts were recorded for this clonotype. The genes are TRBV12-3 or TRBV12-4 and TRBJ1-1; 7 nucleotides align to TRBD1. After removal of 6 bases from V and 11 bases from J, the junction contained 12 bases not matched to a gene. This CDR3 comprises 13 residues. The CDR3 DNA sequence: TGTGCCAGCAGCCCCCGTGAGGGGGCACGTGCTTTCTTT. This codes for CASSPREGARAFF.

There are a few counts of this clonotype. J is TRBJ2-1 and V is TRBV24-1, with 10 bases lining up with TRBD2. From germline, CDR1 is KGHDR and CDR2 SFDVKD. V gave up 5 bases and J gave up 2 bases; unmatched junction bases: 8. This CDR3 contains 17 residues. The CDR3 sequence: CATSGQKREGPYNEQFF. The CDR3 DNA reads TGTGCCACCAGTGGTCAGAAGCGGGAGGGCCCCTACAATGAGCAGTTCTTC.

This clonotype has a count of ten or more. The genes are TRBV28 and TRBJ1-2; D uncertain. This CDR3 region has 11 residues. Trimming took off 6 bases at V and 10 bases at J, with 12 bases between the two ends. The V gene's germline CDR1 is MDHEN and CDR2 SYDVKM. This chain's CDR3 is CASSLQRVYTF. For the CDR3, the DNA is TGTGCCAGCAGCCTACAACGGGTCTACACCTTC.

The V and J genes are TRBV28 and TRBJ1-1; possible D gene TRBD1, 5 bases. Trimming left V 5 bases short and J 11 bases short, with 15 bases between. The CDR3 has 12 amino acids. Germline CDR1 MDHEN, CDR2 SYDVKM. CDR3 protein: CASSTGRWGAFF. The DNA of the CDR3 is TGTGCCAGCAGTACTGGGCGGTGGGGGGCTTTCTTT. Supplemented by reference TRBV28 and TRBJ1-1, the full variable domain reads DVKVTQSSRYLVKRTGEKVFLECVQDMDHENMFWYRQDPGLGLRLIYFSYDVKMKEKGDIPEGYSVSREKKERFSLILESASTNQTSMYLCASSTGRWGAFFGQGTRLTVV.

This clonotype was seen many times. V usage is TRBV12-3 or TRBV12-4 and J usage is TRBJ2-7; TRBD2 aligns across 7 bases. The V gene end was trimmed by 2 bases and the J gene end by 5 bases; junction bases not matched to a gene: 3. The CDR3 covers 13 residues. The CDR3 is CASSLSGRDEQYF. The CDR3 DNA is TGTGCCAGCAGTTTAAGTGGGAGGGACGAGCAGTACTTC.

This clonotype showed up just a few times. This chain uses TRBV15 with TRBJ2-7; D is undetermined. The length of the CDR3 is 13 residues. Germline CDR1 LNHNV, CDR2 YYDKDF (reference sequence). Trimming stripped 1 base from V and 3 bases from J, with 7 bases between. The CDR3 region has the DNA TGTGCCACCAGCAGAGGGTCGGGCTACGAGCAGTACTTC. This translates into CATSRGSGYEQYF.

As to this clonotype: The junction departs from germline at one end; a sequencing error may be responsible. The genes are TRBV5-1 and TRBJ2-3; no clear D gene. The CDR3 is 13 amino acids. CDR1 is SGHRS, CDR2 YFSETQ, per germline. CDR3 region: CASSKGSTDTQYF. For the CDR3, the DNA is TGTGCCAGCAGTAAAGGGAGCACAGATACGCAGTATTTT.

V usage is TRBV19 and J usage is TRBJ2-6; possible D gene TRBD2, 7 bases. Trimming pared 7 bases from V and 2 bases from J, leaving 12 bases between. The CDR3 length is 15 residues. CDR1 is LNHDA, CDR2 SQIVND, per germline (reference sequence). This CDR3 reads CASIRGGAGANVLTF. Written as DNA, the CDR3 is TGTGCCAGTATTAGGGGGGGAGCTGGGGCCAACGTCCTGACTTTC. The full variable domain, its missing parts supplied by reference TRBV19 and TRBJ2-6, is DGGITQSPKYLFRKEGQNVTLSCEQNLNHDAMYWYRQDPGQGLRLIYYSQIVNDFQKGDIAEGYSVSREKKESFPLTVTSAQKNPTAFYLCASIRGGAGANVLTFGAGSRLTVL.

This clonotype was seen only a few times. The rearrangement joins TRBV20-1 to TRBJ1-6; D unclear. V lost 3 bases, J lost 5 bases, and 14 bases lay in between. Germline assignment: CDR1 DFQATT and CDR2 SNEGSKA (reference sequence). The CDR3 covers 15 residues. CDR3 nucleotide sequence: TGCAGTGCTAGGAGGAGGGAACGGGATAATTCACCCCTCCACTTT. Its protein is CSARRRERDNSPLHF.